This T cell receptor beta chain originates from a study of T cell changes during pregnancy in multiple sclerosis. Generated by immunoSEQ multiplex PCR, the TCRdb table keeps only in-frame clones and is missing some. This table holds 35,000 to 45,000 clones, nearly 90% found once. This CDR3 contains 15 residues. The germline V gene encodes CDR1 MDHEN and CDR2 SYDVKM. Trimming shortened V by 6 bases and J by 1 base, and 13 bases separated the two germline ends. This receptor was taken from a female donor with multiple sclerosis, enrolled in a pregnancy study. This material consisted of CD4+ T cells from peripheral blood mononuclear cells, taken after pregnancy. This chain links TRBV28 with TRBJ1-3, with D perhaps TRBD1 (6 bases). The CDR3 bases are TGTGCCAGCAGCCCCCACACAGGGTCTGGAAACACCATATATTTT. Its translation is CASSPHTGSGNTIYF.